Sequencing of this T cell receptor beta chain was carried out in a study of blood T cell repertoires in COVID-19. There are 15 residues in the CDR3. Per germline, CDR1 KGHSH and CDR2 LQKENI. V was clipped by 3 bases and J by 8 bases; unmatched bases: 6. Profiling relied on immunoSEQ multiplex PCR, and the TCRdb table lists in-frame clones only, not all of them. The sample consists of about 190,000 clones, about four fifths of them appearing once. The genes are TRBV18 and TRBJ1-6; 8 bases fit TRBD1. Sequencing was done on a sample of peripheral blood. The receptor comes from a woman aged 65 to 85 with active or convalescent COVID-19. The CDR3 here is CASSPLDRGDSPLHF. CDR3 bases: TGTGCCAGCTCACCCCTCGACAGGGGAGATTCACCCCTCCACTTT.